Below are 25 T cell receptor beta chains sequenced from a single sample in a study of T cells after posttransplantation cyclophosphamide. The repertoire was sequenced with immunoSEQ multiplex PCR; TCRdb's copy has only in-frame clones and lacks some. The sample has tens of thousands of clones, none seen only once. Input material: PBMCs. The receptors here all came from a man aged 35 to 55 in good health, CMV-negative, and a related stem cell transplant donor.

The genes are TRBV7-2 and TRBJ2-2, with TRBD2 matching over 7 bases. Germline trimming cut 7 bases from V and 7 bases from J; bases unmatched to any gene: 6. CDR1 is SGHTA and CDR2 is FQGNSA in the germline V gene. CDR3 length equals 13 residues. This chain's CDR3 is CASNGLVYGELFF. The CDR3 DNA reads as TGTGCCAGCAACGGACTAGTTTACGGGGAGCTGTTTTTT.

This clone was detected many times. The rearrangement uses TRBV25-1 and TRBJ2-1, with 10 bases that match TRBD2. There are 13 residues in the CDR3. V was clipped by 7 bases and J by 7 bases; unmatched bases: 4. Looked up from germline, CDR1 is MGHDK and CDR2 is SYGVNS. The chain's CDR3 is CASTSGSVNEQFF. For the CDR3, the DNA is TGTGCCAGCACTAGCGGGAGTGTAAATGAGCAGTTCTTC.

This clone was seen more than once but under ten times. The chain carries TRBV5-1 and TRBJ2-5, with D hard to call. Trimming took off 0 bases at V and 2 bases at J, with 8 bases between the two ends. The CDR3 length is 14 residues. Germline CDR1 SGHRS, CDR2 YFSETQ. CDR3 nucleotides: TGCGCCAGCAGCTTGGGACAAAGACAAGAGACCCAGTACTTC. Amino acids: CASSLGQRQETQYF.

This clone has ten or more counts. CDR3 residues: CASSPPGSYEQFF. The CDR3 DNA reads as TGTGCCAGCAGCCCACCTGGCTCCTATGAGCAGTTCTTC. The chain recombines TRBV7-9 with TRBJ2-1; D remains ambiguous. The germline gives CDR1 SEHNR, CDR2 FQNEAQ (reference sequence). The CDR3 loop spans 13 amino acids. With 5 bases removed from V and 8 bases from J, the gap between germline ends came to 13 bases.

This clone was detected many times. J is TRBJ1-5 and V is TRBV7-9; no clear D. The CDR3 contains 17 residues. Germline assignment: CDR1 SEHNR and CDR2 FQNEAQ (reference sequence). V shed 5 bases and J shed 2 bases, with 19 bases lying between them. The CDR3 loop is CASSINTGFAGNQPQHF. The CDR3 DNA reads as TGTGCCAGCAGCATAAACACGGGGTTTGCCGGCAATCAGCCCCAGCATTTT.

The chain joins TRBV27 to TRBJ2-1; unclear D gene. Germline values: CDR1 MNHEY, CDR2 SMNVEV (reference sequence). The CDR3 sequence is 16 residues long. Trimming stripped 4 bases from V and 0 bases from J, with 13 bases between. CDR3 in amino acids: CASSSNPLSSYNEQFF. The CDR3 DNA follows: TGTGCCAGCAGTTCCAATCCCCTAAGCTCCTACAATGAGCAGTTCTTC.

The chain uses TRBV11-2 and TRBJ2-3; 8 bases agree with TRBD1. The germline gives CDR1 SGHAT, CDR2 FQNNGV. Germline trimming cut 4 bases from V and 1 base from J; bases unmatched to any gene: 7. This CDR3 has 16 residues. CDR3 loop: CASSSGPGQGTDTQYF. The CDR3 DNA sequence: TGTGCCAGCAGCTCCGGCCCGGGACAGGGCACAGATACGCAGTATTTT.

Ten or more counts support this clone. V usage is TRBV5-6 and J usage is TRBJ1-2, with D tentatively TRBD1 (5 bases). CDR1 and CDR2 from the germline V gene are SGHDT and YYEEEE. Trimming left V 1 base short and J 2 bases short, with 9 bases between. CDR3 length equals 14 residues. In DNA, the CDR3 is TGTGCCAGCAGCTTGACACAGGCGAACTATGGCTACACCTTC. It is translated as CASSLTQANYGYTF. Full variable domain (outside the CDR3, taken from reference TRBV5-6 and TRBJ1-2): DAGVTQSPTHLIKTRGQQVTLRCSPKSGHDTVSWYQQALGQGPQFIFQYYEEEERQRGNFPDRFSGHQFPNYSSELNVNALLLGDSALYLCASSLTQANYGYTFGSGTRLTVV.

With regard to this clone: Because the CDR3 is missing its conserved closing phenylalanine or tryptophan, this is likely a read error. It is unclear where the CDR3 begins or ends on the DNA, so no DNA is shown, and the CDR3 is as TCRdb lists it. The chain uses TRBV5-8 and TRBJ1-1. Both ends counted, the CDR3 spans 9 residues. Germline V gene lookup returns CDR1 SGHTS and CDR2 YDEGEE. The CDR3 spells CASSLAGLL.

Ten or more counts support this clone. The genes are TRBV18 and TRBJ1-2; D is undetermined. Per germline, CDR1 KGHSH and CDR2 LQKENI. Trimming left V 3 bases short and J 1 base short, with 6 bases between. The CDR3 length is 13 residues. CDR3 DNA sequence: TGTGCCAGCTCACCTGGCAGTAACTATGGCTACACCTTC. It yields the protein CASSPGSNYGYTF.

This clone was seen repeatedly, ten times or more. The junction and the germline gene differ at one end; a read error may be behind it. The rearrangement joins TRBV11-2 to TRBJ2-5, with 15 bases fitting TRBD2. The CDR3 has 16 amino acids. Germline V gene sequence: CDR1 SGHAT, CDR2 FQNNGV. CDR3 nucleotides: TGTGCCAGCAGTTTAGGACTAGCGGGAGGGTATGGGACCCAGTACTTC. Translating gives CASSLGLAGGYGTQYF.

This clone was seen repeatedly, ten times or more. In DNA, the CDR3 is TGTGCCAGCACCCAGGGACAGGGGCCGCCGAAGGGCTACACCTTC. This codes for CASTQGQGPPKGYTF. This chain links TRBV5-4 with TRBJ1-2; TRBD1 agrees at 10 bases. V shed 6 bases and J 8 bases; nucleotides not matched to a gene: 13. There are 15 residues in the CDR3. CDR1 and CDR2 from the germline V gene are SGHNT and YYREEE (reference sequence).

V is TRBV27 and J is TRBJ2-1; TRBD2 might be the D (6 bases). CDR1 and CDR2 from the germline V gene are MNHEY and SMNVEV (reference sequence). V lost 2 bases and J lost 5, with 10 bases in between. The CDR3 is 14 amino acids. The CDR3 sequence is CASSLSGPHNEQFF. CDR3 coding DNA: TGTGCCAGCAGTTTAAGCGGGCCTCACAATGAGCAGTTCTTC.

In this sample, this clone turned up many times. The chain has TRBV19 and TRBJ2-2, with D perhaps matching TRBD2 (6 bases). CDR3 size: 16 residues. The germline CDR1 and CDR2 sequences are LNHDA and SQIVND (reference sequence). V was shortened by 5 bases and J by 5 bases, with 18 bases between the two germline ends. In DNA, the CDR3 is TGTGCCAGTAGTCCAACCTTTGGGCTAGCGACCGGGGAGCTGTTTTTT. Protein product: CASSPTFGLATGELFF.

This clone was observed at least ten times. The chain carries TRBV15 and TRBJ2-2, with 10 bases that match TRBD1. This CDR3 comprises 14 residues. Germline V lookup: CDR1 LNHNV, CDR2 YYDKDF (reference sequence). The V segment lost 9 bases and the J segment 2 bases; nucleotides outside the gene matches: 3. The DNA of the CDR3 is TGTGCCACGACAGGGGGCACCAACACCGGGGAGCTGTTTTTT. Translating gives CATTGGTNTGELFF.

At least ten counts were recorded for this clone. The chain is built from TRBV5-4 and TRBJ1-2; possible D gene TRBD1, 5 bases. V gave up 0 bases and J gave up 8 bases, with 11 bases separating them. This CDR3 is built from 13 residues. Per germline, CDR1 SGHNT and CDR2 YYREEE (reference sequence). The CDR3 region is CASSLAGRDGYTF. The CDR3 bases are TGTGCCAGCAGCTTGGCAGGGCGGGACGGCTACACCTTC.

Many counts were recorded for this clone. The V gene is TRBV10-3, the J gene TRBJ1-2; D may be TRBD1 (5 bases). This CDR3 has 15 amino acids. V lost 3 bases and J 10 bases, leaving 21 bases between the germline ends. Per germline, CDR1 ENHRY and CDR2 SYGVKD. For the CDR3, the DNA is TGTGCCATCAGTGAAGCCCCTGGGACCGGGGGTTCCTACACCTTC. The encoded protein is CAISEAPGTGGSYTF.

The rearrangement links TRBV5-1 to TRBJ2-2, with a possible D match to TRBD1 (5 bases). V lost 1 base and J 1 base, leaving 14 bases between the germline ends. There are 17 residues in the CDR3. Per germline, CDR1 SGHRS and CDR2 YFSETQ. CDR3 coding DNA: TGCGCCAGCAGCTTGACGCGTGCAGGGATGAACACCGGGGAGCTGTTTTTT. Translation gives CASSLTRAGMNTGELFF.

Many counts were recorded for this clone. This chain uses TRBV27 with TRBJ1-2, with D unresolved. The CDR3 covers 13 residues. CDR1 and CDR2 from the germline V gene are MNHEY and SMNVEV (reference sequence). V was shortened by 3 bases and J by 2 bases, with 7 bases between the two germline ends. The CDR3 is CASSLSRNYGYTF. The CDR3 bases are TGTGCCAGCAGTTTGAGCAGGAACTATGGCTACACCTTC.

This clone was detected a few times. V gene TRBV10-3 combines with J gene TRBJ2-2, with 12 bases lining up with TRBD2. This CDR3 has 14 amino acids. The germline CDR1 and CDR2 sequences are ENHRY and SYGVKD. V was pared by 11 bases and J by 3 bases, with 4 bases of the junction left unmatched. Here the CDR3 reads CAYSSGRDTGELFF. For the CDR3, the DNA is TGTGCCTACTCTAGCGGGAGGGACACCGGGGAGCTGTTTTTT.

This clone has just a few counts. The rearrangement links TRBV9 to TRBJ2-7; TRBD2 matches 7 bases. With 0 bases clipped from V and 5 bases from J, the junction kept 11 bases outside the gene matches. Germline V gene sequence: CDR1 SGDLS, CDR2 YYNGEE. This CDR3 is built from 16 residues. As DNA, the CDR3 is TGTGCCAGCAGCGTAGCGACGGGGGGATCCCCTGACGAGCAGTACTTC. Translating gives CASSVATGGSPDEQYF.

A few counts support this clone. The chain is built from TRBV9 and TRBJ2-5; the D gene is possibly TRBD1 (5 bases). The J call could be wrong; TRBJ2-7 is a better fit for the DNA end. CDR3 length: 15 amino acids. Per germline, CDR1 SGDLS and CDR2 YYNGEE. CDR3: CASSVAGLGSYEQYF. For the CDR3, the DNA is TGTGCCAGCAGCGTTGCAGGGCTGGGCTCCTACGAGCAGTACTTC.

The sample holds many counts of this clone. The rearrangement uses TRBV19 and TRBJ1-1, with D hard to call. CDR1 and CDR2 (germline): LNHDA, SQIVND (reference sequence). The CDR3 length is 15 residues. Trimming cost V 3 bases and J 0 bases, with 11 bases left between them. CDR3 DNA sequence: TGTGCCAGTAGTATTTATGGCACCATGAACACTGAAGCTTTCTTT. It encodes CASSIYGTMNTEAFF.

This clone has at least ten counts. The gene calls are TRBV6-1 and TRBJ2-5; perhaps TRBD1 as D (5 bases). Trimming shortened V by 3 bases and J by 7 bases, and 15 bases separated the two germline ends. Looked up from germline, CDR1 is MNHNS and CDR2 is SASEGT. The CDR3 consists of 14 residues. The CDR3 nucleotides read TGTGCCAGCAGTGAGACCTTGGGTGGGGCGACCCAGTACTTC. Protein: CASSETLGGATQYF.

There are many counts of this clone. V and J are TRBV7-2 and TRBJ1-2; 7 bases align to TRBD1. Germline V gives CDR1 SGHTA, CDR2 FQGNSA. CDR3 length: 14 amino acids. V lost 6 bases, J lost 2 bases, and 6 bases stayed unmatched. The CDR3 region has the DNA TGTGCCAGCAGTCCAGCAGGGGGGAACTATGGCTACACCTTC. Its translation is CASSPAGGNYGYTF.